Below are 5 T cell receptor beta chains sequenced from a single sample in a study of OX40 agonist ivuxolimab in advanced cancers. Profiling relied on immunoSEQ multiplex PCR, and the TCRdb table lists in-frame clones only, not all of them. The repertoire holds 24,000 or so clones, with more than 80% as singletons. Material: CD4+ or CD8+ T cells sorted from blood, obtained in a trial of the OX40 agonist ivuxolimab. The receptors were gathered from an adult with an advanced solid tumor such as melanoma, head and neck, liver or kidney cancer.

The rearrangement uses TRBV5-8 and TRBJ2-5, with D perhaps TRBD2 (5 bases). The CDR3 is 12 residues long. The V gene lost 7 bases and the J gene lost 4 bases, with 11 bases spanning the gap. Germline V CDR1 and CDR2: SGHTS, YDEGEE. In DNA form, the CDR3 reads TGTGCCAGCGAGGGATCTCGAGAGACCCAGTACTTC. Amino acid sequence: CASEGSRETQYF.

The gene calls are TRBV5-6 and TRBJ2-5; no reliable D call. The length of the CDR3 is 13 residues. CDR1 and CDR2 (germline): SGHDT, YYEEEE. Deletions cut 4 bases from V and 5 bases from J, with 12 bases between. In DNA, the CDR3 is TGTGCCAGCAGCCGACCCGGCTTGGAGACCCAGTACTTC. Translating gives CASSRPGLETQYF.

The chain has TRBV7-3 and TRBJ2-1; 7 bases agree with TRBD2. The CDR3 is 16 amino acids. CDR1 and CDR2 (germline): SGHTA, FQGTGA. V dropped 1 base and J dropped 3; count of bases not matched to a gene: 6. The CDR3 DNA follows: TGTGCCAGCAGCTTAAGGCAGGCTAGCGGCTACAATGAGCAGTTCTTC. Residues: CASSLRQASGYNEQFF.

The rearrangement joins TRBV30 to TRBJ2-7; D call uncertain. This CDR3 has 9 residues. Trimming took 4 bases from V and 6 from J, leaving 4 bases between them. Germline V gene data show CDR1 as GTSNPN and CDR2 as SVGIG (reference sequence). CDR3 coding DNA: TGTGCCTGGATTGGCGAGCAGTACTTC. The encoded protein is CAWIGEQYF.

This chain uses TRBV6-5 with TRBJ1-1, with 7 bases identical to TRBD1. The V gene's germline CDR1 is MNHEY and CDR2 SVGAGI. The CDR3 runs 15 residues. After removal of 6 bases from V and 3 bases from J, the junction contained 10 bases not matched to a gene. Written as DNA, the CDR3 is TGTGCCAGCAGGGACAGCAGGGGGTCGTACACTGAAGCTTTCTTT. Protein: CASRDSRGSYTEAFF.